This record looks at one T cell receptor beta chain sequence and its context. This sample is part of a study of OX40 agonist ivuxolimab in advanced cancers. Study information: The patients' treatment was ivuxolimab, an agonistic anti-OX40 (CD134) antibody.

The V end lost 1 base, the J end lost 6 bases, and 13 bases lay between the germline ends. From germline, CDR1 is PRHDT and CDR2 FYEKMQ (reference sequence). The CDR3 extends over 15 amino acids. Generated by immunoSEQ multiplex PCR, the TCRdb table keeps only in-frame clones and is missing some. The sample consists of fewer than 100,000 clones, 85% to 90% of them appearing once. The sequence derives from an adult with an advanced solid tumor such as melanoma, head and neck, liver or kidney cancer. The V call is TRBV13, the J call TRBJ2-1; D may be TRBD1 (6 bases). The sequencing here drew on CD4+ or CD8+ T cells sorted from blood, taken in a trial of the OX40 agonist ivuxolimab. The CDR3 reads CASSLVGAGSNEQFF. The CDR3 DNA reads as TGTGCCAGCAGCTTAGTGGGGGCGGGTTCCAATGAGCAGTTCTTC.